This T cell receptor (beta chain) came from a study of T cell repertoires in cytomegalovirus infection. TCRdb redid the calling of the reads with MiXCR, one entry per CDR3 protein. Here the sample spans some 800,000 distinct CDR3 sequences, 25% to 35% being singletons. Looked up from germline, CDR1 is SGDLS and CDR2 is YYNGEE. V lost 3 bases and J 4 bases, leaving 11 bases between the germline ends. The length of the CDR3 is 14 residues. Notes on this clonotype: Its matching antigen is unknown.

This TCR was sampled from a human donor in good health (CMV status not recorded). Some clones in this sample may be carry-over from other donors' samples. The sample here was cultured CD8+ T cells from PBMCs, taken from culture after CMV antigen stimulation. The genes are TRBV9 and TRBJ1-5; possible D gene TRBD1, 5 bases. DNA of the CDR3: TGTGCCAGCAGCGGCGAGGGGATGAATCAGCCCCAGCATTTT. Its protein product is CASSGEGMNQPQHF.